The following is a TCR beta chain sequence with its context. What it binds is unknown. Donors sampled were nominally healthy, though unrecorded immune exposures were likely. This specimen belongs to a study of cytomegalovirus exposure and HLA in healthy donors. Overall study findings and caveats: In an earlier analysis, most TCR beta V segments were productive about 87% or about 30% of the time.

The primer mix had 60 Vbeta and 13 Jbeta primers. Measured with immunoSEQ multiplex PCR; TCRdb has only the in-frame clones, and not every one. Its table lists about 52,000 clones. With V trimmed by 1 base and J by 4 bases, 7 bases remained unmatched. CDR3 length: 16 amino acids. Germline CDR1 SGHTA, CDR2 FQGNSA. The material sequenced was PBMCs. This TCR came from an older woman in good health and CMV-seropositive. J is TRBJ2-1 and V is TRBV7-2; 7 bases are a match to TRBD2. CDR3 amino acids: CASSLGRGGNYNEQFF. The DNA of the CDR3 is TGTGCCAGCAGCTTAGGGCGCGGGGGAAATTACAATGAGCAGTTCTTC.